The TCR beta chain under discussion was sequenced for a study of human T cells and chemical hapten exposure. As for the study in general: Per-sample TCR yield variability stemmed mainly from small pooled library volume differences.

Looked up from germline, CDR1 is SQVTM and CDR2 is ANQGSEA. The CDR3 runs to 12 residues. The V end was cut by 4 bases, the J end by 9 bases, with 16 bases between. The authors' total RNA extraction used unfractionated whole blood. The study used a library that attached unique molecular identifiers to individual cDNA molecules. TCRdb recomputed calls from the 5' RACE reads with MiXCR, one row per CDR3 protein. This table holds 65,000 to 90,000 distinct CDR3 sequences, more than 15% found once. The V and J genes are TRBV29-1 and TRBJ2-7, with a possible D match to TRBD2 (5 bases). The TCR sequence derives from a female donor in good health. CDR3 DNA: TGCAGCGTTGGGGAGTCTCGGAGCGGGCAGTACTTC. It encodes CSVGESRSGQYF.